This TCR beta chain was found in a study of T cell clonotyping in hematopoietic cell transplantation. Study outcomes and limitations: Recipient TCR diversity dropped after transplant; expanded clonotypes rose from day 30 to 180.

In its sample, this clone is hyperexpanded. Its antigen remains unidentified. V lost 5 bases, J lost 8 bases, and 20 bases stayed unmatched. The germline CDR1 and CDR2 sequences are SGHAT and FQNNGV. The CDR3 totals 19 residues. Using immunoSEQ multiplex PCR, the repertoire was profiled, and TCRdb retains in-frame clones only, with some absent. The table shows around 1,100 clones, with 65% to 85% occurring only once. This clonotype originated in a female patient in her fifties or sixties who had an allogeneic stem cell transplant, so the T cells may come from the graft donor. Some clones in this sample may be carry-over from other donors' samples. The source was PBMCs, collected 30 days after allogeneic stem cell transplant. The rearrangement uses TRBV11-2 and TRBJ2-1; 11 positions match TRBD2. CDR3 region: CASSLGGISGRAMGDEQFF. CDR3 sequence (DNA): TGTGCCAGCAGCCTAGGGGGGATTAGCGGGAGGGCAATGGGAGATGAGCAGTTCTTC.